This TCR beta chain was sequenced for a study of CD8+ T cells in alopecia areata. For the study at large: Dosing spanned 6 to 18 months on tofacitinib, then 6 months off drug. Notes on the study in general: Normal skin's resident alphabeta T cells are sequenced alongside lesional scalp T cells.

This clone was seen a handful of times. No antigen is known for it. Extracted from the samples, RNA was reverse transcribed into cDNA to serve as the sequencing template. Sequencing was performed with immunoSEQ multiplex PCR; in TCRdb, only in-frame clones are kept and a portion is missing. Found here are 180,000 or so clones, approximately 70% of them singletons; the top ten hold approximately 10%. The CDR3 is made up of 13 amino acids. V gave up 7 bases and J gave up 5 bases, with 17 bases separating them. Per the germline V gene, CDR1 is SQVTM and CDR2 is ANQGSEA. The rearrangement uses TRBV29-1 and TRBJ2-5; possible D gene TRBD2, 6 bases. The source material was CD8+ T cells sorted from blood, sampled at week 0. The TCR comes from a human donor with alopecia areata. For the CDR3, the DNA is TGCAGCGAGGCCCTGGGCCGGGGGGAGACCCAGTACTTC. This codes for CSEALGRGETQYF. The complete variable domain, with remaining parts taken from reference TRBV29-1 and TRBJ2-5, reads SAVISQKPSRDICQRGTSLTIQCQVDSQVTMMFWYRQQPGQSLTLIATANQGSEATYESGFVIDKFPISRPNLTFSTLTVSNMSPEDSSIYLCSEALGRGETQYFGPGTRLLVL.